The 24 T cell receptor beta chains below were found in one sample sequenced in a study of cytomegalovirus exposure and HLA in healthy donors. The PCR contained 60 Vbeta and 13 Jbeta primers. Method: immunoSEQ multiplex PCR; TCRdb's copy keeps in-frame clones and lacks some. The table lists roughly 100,000 clones, less than 85% of them singletons. The sequenced sample was PBMCs. These receptors all stem from a woman aged 55 to 70 in good health and CMV-seropositive.

J is TRBJ1-1 and V is TRBV27, with a tentative D call TRBD1 (6 bases). CDR1 and CDR2 from the germline V gene are MNHEY and SMNVEV (reference sequence). The CDR3 loop spans 15 amino acids. V was trimmed by 7 bases and J by 6 bases, leaving 21 bases between them. The CDR3 nucleotides are TGTGCCAGCAAAACCCTACAGGGCGTGGGCGCTGAAGCTTTCTTT. Its protein is CASKTLQGVGAEAFF.

V and J are TRBV9 and TRBJ2-5; 12 nucleotides line up with TRBD2. This CDR3 spans 16 amino acids. Per germline, CDR1 SGDLS and CDR2 YYNGEE. The ends lost 0 bases at V and 5 bases at J; junction bases unmatched: 5. The chain's CDR3 is CASSVELAGGLETQYF. The CDR3 bases are TGTGCCAGCAGCGTAGAACTAGCGGGAGGTTTGGAGACCCAGTACTTC. The variable domain in full, completed from reference TRBV9 and TRBJ2-5, reads DSGVTQTPKHLITATGQRVTLRCSPRSGDLSVYWYQQSLDQGLQFLIQYYNGEERAKGNILERFSAQQFPDLHSELNLSSLELGDSALYFCASSVELAGGLETQYFGPGTRLLVL.

The chain's CDR3 is CASSLAVQQYF. The CDR3 bases are TGTGCCAGCAGCTTAGCCGTCCAGCAGTACTTC. The chain couples TRBV7-2 to TRBJ2-7; D is unclear. Looked up from germline, CDR1 is SGHTA and CDR2 is FQGNSA. The V gene lost 0 bases and the J gene lost 8 bases, with 5 bases spanning the gap. The CDR3 spans 11 residues.

The rearrangement joins TRBV5-1 to TRBJ2-1; 7 nucleotides agree with TRBD2. CDR1 and CDR2 from the germline V gene are SGHRS and YFSETQ. Losses at the gene ends were 0 bases for V and 8 bases for J; bases not matched to a gene: 5. The CDR3 has 14 residues. This CDR3 reads CASSLAWGGDEQFF. CDR3 bases: TGCGCCAGCAGCTTGGCCTGGGGGGGGGATGAGCAGTTCTTC.

This clone showed up many times. The chain recombines TRBV4-2 with TRBJ1-1, with TRBD1 matching over 10 bases. J lost 2 bases, V lost 6 bases, and 3 bases had no gene match. Germline values: CDR1 LGHNA, CDR2 YNFKEQ. The CDR3 contains 14 residues. Written as DNA, the CDR3 is TGTGCCAGCAGGACAGGGGGCTCCAACACTGAAGCTTTCTTT. This codes for CASRTGGSNTEAFF.

The chain has TRBV6-6 and TRBJ2-2; D is perhaps TRBD2 (6 bases). V lost 8 bases and J 4 bases, leaving 11 bases between the germline ends. Germline V lookup: CDR1 MNHNY, CDR2 SVGAGI (reference sequence). The CDR3 sequence is 13 residues long. The CDR3 DNA reads TGTGCCAGCTGCGGGACCCCCACCGGGGAGCTGTTTTTT. Its translation: CASCGTPTGELFF.

This chain connects TRBV5-4 to TRBJ2-1; tentative D call: TRBD1 (6 bases). V was trimmed by 3 bases and J by 7 bases, leaving 20 bases between them. Germline V gene lookup returns CDR1 SGHNT and CDR2 YYREEE (reference sequence). The CDR3 extends over 16 amino acids. The CDR3 is CASSWGRAGVSNEQFF. The CDR3 bases are TGTGCCAGCAGCTGGGGGCGGGCAGGGGTGAGTAATGAGCAGTTCTTC.

This chain connects TRBV27 to TRBJ2-3; no clear D. The germline V gene has CDR1 MNHEY and CDR2 SMNVEV (reference sequence). CDR3 length equals 14 residues. Trimming stripped 5 bases from V and 5 bases from J, with 14 bases between. This chain's CDR3 is CASSLSPGGDTQYF. The CDR3 DNA is TGTGCCAGCAGTCTTTCACCAGGTGGAGATACGCAGTATTTT.

This rearrangement joins TRBV28 to TRBJ2-1, with 16 positions matching TRBD2. The ends lost 6 bases at V and 8 bases at J; junction bases unmatched: 4. Per germline, CDR1 MDHEN and CDR2 SYDVKM. This CDR3 spans 15 amino acids. As DNA, the CDR3 is TGTGCCAGCAGAACCGGGACTAGCGGGAGGGATGAGCAGTTCTTC. Protein: CASRTGTSGRDEQFF.

The J gene is TRBJ1-1, the V gene TRBV5-7; D is ambiguous. TRBV5-7 is labeled an ORF, and its function is uncertain. V was trimmed by 3 bases and J by 5 bases, leaving 14 bases between them. The CDR3 is 14 amino acids. The CDR3 coding sequence is TGTGCCAGCAGCTCGACCGGGGTAGGGACTGAAGCTTTCTTT. It specifies CASSSTGVGTEAFF.

The J gene is TRBJ1-5, the V gene TRBV7-2, with 9 bases lining up with TRBD1. Germline CDR1 is SGHTA and CDR2 is FQGNSA. The V gene end was trimmed by 2 bases and the J gene end by 4 bases; junction bases not matched to a gene: 3. The CDR3 has 15 residues. CDR3 sequence (DNA): TGTGCCAGCAGCTTAAGACAGGGGGAAAATCAGCCCCAGCATTTT. Translation: CASSLRQGENQPQHF.

J is TRBJ2-2 and V is TRBV28; weak D call: TRBD2 (6 bases). The CDR3 sequence is 14 residues long. V gave up 4 bases and J gave up 7 bases, with 13 bases separating them. Looked up from germline, CDR1 is MDHEN and CDR2 is SYDVKM. The CDR3 DNA reads as TGTGCCAGCAGTTCTGCCGGGGGTAGCGGGGAGCTGTTTTTT. Translated, it gives CASSSAGGSGELFF.

V is TRBV2 and J is TRBJ1-1; TRBD1 aligns across 7 bases. J lost 4 bases, V lost 5 bases, and 4 bases had no gene match. CDR3 length: 13 residues. The germline CDR1 and CDR2 sequences are SNHLY and FYNNEI. CDR3 region: CASSFDRVTEAFF. The CDR3 DNA sequence: TGTGCCAGCAGTTTCGACAGGGTCACTGAAGCTTTCTTT.

The J gene is TRBJ2-3, the V gene TRBV7-9; tentative D call: TRBD2 (6 bases). This CDR3 is built from 16 residues. The germline V gene encodes CDR1 SEHNR and CDR2 FQNEAQ (reference sequence). Trimming pared 5 bases from V and 3 bases from J, leaving 18 bases between. For the CDR3, the DNA is TGTGCCAGCAGCCCGCAAGCGGGTAGCGTAACAGATACGCAGTATTTT. Encoded protein: CASSPQAGSVTDTQYF.

This chain joins TRBV7-2 and TRBJ2-5; 7 bases line up with TRBD1. Per germline, CDR1 SGHTA and CDR2 FQGNSA. The CDR3 spans 13 residues. V gave up 6 bases and J gave up 2 bases; unmatched junction bases: 3. CDR3 DNA: TGTGCCAGCAGTCGGGACAGACAAGAGACCCAGTACTTC. Protein sequence: CASSRDRQETQYF.

The V call is TRBV7-9, the J call TRBJ1-1; tentatively, D is TRBD1 (5 bases). Germline V gene lookup returns CDR1 SEHNR and CDR2 FQNEAQ (reference sequence). Trimming removed 0 bases at V and 1 base at J, with 15 bases between. This CDR3 has 17 amino acids. Here the CDR3 reads CASSLAFRNRRNTEAFF. Here the CDR3 DNA reads TGTGCCAGCAGCTTAGCGTTTAGGAACAGGCGGAACACTGAAGCTTTCTTT. Together with reference TRBV7-9 and TRBJ1-1, the CDR3 gives the full variable domain: DTGVSQNPRHKITKRGQNVTFRCDPISEHNRLYWYRQTLGQGPEFLTYFQNEAQLEKSRLLSDRFSAERPKGSFSTLEIQRTEQGDSAMYLCASSLAFRNRRNTEAFFGQGTRLTVV.

The rearrangement joins TRBV7-5 to TRBJ2-5; the DNA was not compared with TRBD2, the D call given in the table. TRBV7-5 counts as a pseudogene. This CDR3 is built from 16 residues. The chain's CDR3 is CARSGRLAVMEETQYF. DNA of the CDR3: TGTGCCAGAAGCGGAAGACTAGCGGTCATGGAGGAGACCCAGTACTTC.

The CDR3, as DNA: TGTGCCAGCAGCGTAGAAAGCGGGAGTTATACAGATACGCAGTATTTT. Its translation is CASSVESGSYTDTQYF. The chain joins TRBV9 to TRBJ2-3, with TRBD2 matching 8 bases. The CDR3 spans 16 residues. V lost 0 bases to trimming and J lost 3 bases; unmatched junction nucleotides: 6. The germline gives CDR1 SGDLS, CDR2 YYNGEE.

This chain joins TRBV2 and TRBJ2-5; maybe TRBD2 (7 bases). Trimming took 7 bases from V and 5 from J, leaving 14 bases between them. This CDR3 region has 13 residues. The germline CDR1 and CDR2 sequences are SNHLY and FYNNEI. CDR3 nucleotides: TGTGCCAGCAACGGGGGGCAATTGGAGACCCAGTACTTC. Translated: CASNGGQLETQYF.

The chain couples TRBV5-4 to TRBJ1-5; perhaps TRBD1 as D (6 bases). This CDR3 contains 13 residues. V was shortened by 7 bases and J by 4 bases, with 12 bases between the two germline ends. The germline V gene has CDR1 SGHNT and CDR2 YYREEE (reference sequence). The CDR3 region is CASRGHPNQPQHF. The CDR3 coding sequence is TGTGCCAGCCGGGGACACCCAAATCAGCCCCAGCATTTT.

The chain recombines TRBV28 with TRBJ2-2; maybe TRBD1 (6 bases). The CDR3 totals 13 residues. Germline CDR1 and CDR2: MDHEN and SYDVKM. The ends were cut back, 8 bases at V and 1 base at J, with 8 bases in the middle. The CDR3 DNA sequence: TGTGCCAGCGGACAGAGGAACACCGGGGAGCTGTTTTTT. As protein: CASGQRNTGELFF.

The chain uses TRBV28 and TRBJ1-5; no definite D call. V lost 3 bases, J lost 6 bases, and 6 bases lay in between. This CDR3 comprises 12 residues. The germline V gene has CDR1 MDHEN and CDR2 SYDVKM. CDR3 sequence (DNA): TGTGCCAGCAGTTTTGAGGGTCAGCCCCAGCATTTT. As protein: CASSFEGQPQHF.

J is TRBJ2-7 and V is TRBV30; D is unclear. CDR1 is GTSNPN and CDR2 is SVGIG in the germline V gene (reference sequence). This CDR3 has 13 residues. Deletions cut 5 bases from V and 2 bases from J, with 13 bases between. The CDR3 region is CAWWVERAYEQYF. The CDR3 DNA follows: TGTGCCTGGTGGGTGGAGCGCGCCTACGAGCAGTACTTC.

This rearrangement joins TRBV5-1 to TRBJ2-3; D call uncertain. The V and J ends lost 0 bases and 0 bases respectively, with 8 bases between them. In germline, CDR1 is SGHRS, CDR2 YFSETQ. The CDR3 covers 15 residues. As DNA, the CDR3 is TGCGCCAGCAGCTTGGGAGCAACCAGCACAGATACGCAGTATTTT. Its translation is CASSLGATSTDTQYF.